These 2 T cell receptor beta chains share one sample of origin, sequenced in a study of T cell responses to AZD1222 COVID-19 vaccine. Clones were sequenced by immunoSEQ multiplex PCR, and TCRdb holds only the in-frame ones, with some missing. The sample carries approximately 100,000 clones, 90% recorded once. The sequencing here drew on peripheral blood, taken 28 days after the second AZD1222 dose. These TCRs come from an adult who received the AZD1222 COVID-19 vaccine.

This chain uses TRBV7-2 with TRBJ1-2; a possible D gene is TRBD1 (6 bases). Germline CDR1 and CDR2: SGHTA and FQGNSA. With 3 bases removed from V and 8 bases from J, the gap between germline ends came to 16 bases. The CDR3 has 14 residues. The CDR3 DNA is TGTGCCAGCAGCTTTGAGGCAGGGACATTGGGCTACACCTTC. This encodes CASSFEAGTLGYTF.

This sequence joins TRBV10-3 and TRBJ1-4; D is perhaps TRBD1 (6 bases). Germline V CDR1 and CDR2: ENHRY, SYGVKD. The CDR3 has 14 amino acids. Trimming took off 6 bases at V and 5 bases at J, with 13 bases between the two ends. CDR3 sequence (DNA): TGTGCCATCAGCCTTTCCGACAGGAATGAAAAACTGTTTTTT. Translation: CAISLSDRNEKLFF.